This TCR beta chain was obtained from a study of siplizumab effects on memory and regulatory T cells. Profiling relied on immunoSEQ multiplex PCR, and the TCRdb table lists in-frame clones only, not all of them. This sample has tens of thousands of clones, with approximately 95% found just once. Study-wide results and limits: Naive T cells appeared more varied than memory cells and looked like key alloresponse contributors. Siplizumab significantly decreased alloreactive sequences from unstimulated CD4+ memory cells. Confirmation was lacking for the suppressive function of proliferating Tregs derived from siplizumab cultures.

CDR1 and CDR2 (germline): GTSNPN, SVGIG (reference sequence). The CDR3 runs 15 residues. V dropped 1 base and J dropped 4; count of bases not matched to a gene: 7. On this clone: No antigen is known for it.

Sequencing used CD8+ T cells sorted from blood. The rearrangement links TRBV30 to TRBJ2-7, with 10 bases fitting TRBD2. This TCR derives from a human donor in good health. CDR3 DNA sequence: TGTGCCTGGAGTGCTTCGGGACTAGCGCTTTACGAGCAGTACTTC. This translates into CAWSASGLALYEQYF. The variable domain in full, with the rest retrieved from reference TRBV30 and TRBJ2-7, is SQTIHQWPATLVQPVGSPLSLECTVEGTSNPNLYWYRQAAGRGLQLLFYSVGIGQISSEVPQNLSASRPQDRQFILSSKKLLLSDSGFYLCAWSASGLALYEQYFGPGTRLTVT.